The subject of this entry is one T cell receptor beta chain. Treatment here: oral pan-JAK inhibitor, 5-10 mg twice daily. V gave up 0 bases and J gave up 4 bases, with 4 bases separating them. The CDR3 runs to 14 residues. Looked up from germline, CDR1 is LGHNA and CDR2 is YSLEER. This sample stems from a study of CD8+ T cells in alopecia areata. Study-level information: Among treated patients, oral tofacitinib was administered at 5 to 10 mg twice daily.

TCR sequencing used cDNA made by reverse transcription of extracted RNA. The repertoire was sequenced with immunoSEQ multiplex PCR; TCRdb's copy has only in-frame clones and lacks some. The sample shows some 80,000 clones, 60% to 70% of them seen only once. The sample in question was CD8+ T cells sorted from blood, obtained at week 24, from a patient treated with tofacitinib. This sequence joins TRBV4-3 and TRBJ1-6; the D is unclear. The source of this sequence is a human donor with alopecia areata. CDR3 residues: CASSQEEYNSPLHF. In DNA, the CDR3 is TGCGCCAGCAGCCAAGAAGAATATAATTCACCCCTCCACTTT.